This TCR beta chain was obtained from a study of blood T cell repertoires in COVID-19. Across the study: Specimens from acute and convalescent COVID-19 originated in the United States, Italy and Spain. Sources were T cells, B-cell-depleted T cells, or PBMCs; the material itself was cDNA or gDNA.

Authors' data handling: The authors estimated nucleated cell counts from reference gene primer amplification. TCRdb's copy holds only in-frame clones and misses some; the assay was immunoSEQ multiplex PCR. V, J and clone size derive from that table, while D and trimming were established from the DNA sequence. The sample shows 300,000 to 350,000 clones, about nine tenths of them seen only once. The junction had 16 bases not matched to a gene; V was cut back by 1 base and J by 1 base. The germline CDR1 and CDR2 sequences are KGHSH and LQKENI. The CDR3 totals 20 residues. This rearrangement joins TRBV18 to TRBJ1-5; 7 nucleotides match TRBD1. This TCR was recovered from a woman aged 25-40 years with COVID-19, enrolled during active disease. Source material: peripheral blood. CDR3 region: CASSPRPQGFAPKSNQPQHF. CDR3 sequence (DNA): TGTGCCAGCTCACCACGGCCACAGGGGTTTGCACCCAAAAGCAATCAGCCCCAGCATTTT.